A single T cell receptor (beta chain) is shown here with its context. Its antigen remains unknown. Blood was drawn once per donor, and each sample measured approximately 2.5 ml. From the 5' RACE reads, TCRdb lists one entry per CDR3 protein and no DNA. The listing records some 450,000 distinct CDR3 sequences. The entry originates in a study of monozygotic twins with inflammatory bowel disease. The germline V gene encodes CDR1 SNHLY and CDR2 FYNNEI. CDR3 size: 13 residues. Study findings and constraints: Support for a single strong signal or clonotype associated with IBD was absent.

The material sequenced was blood. The clonotype originates from a human donor with ulcerative colitis or Crohn's disease, or a healthy co-twin of an affected twin (not recorded which). The chain uses TRBV2 and TRBJ2-1; TCRdb gives TRBD2 as the D gene, but with no DNA this cannot be confirmed. The CDR3 loop reads CASSGVAGVEQFF.